The 28 T cell receptor beta chains presented below share a single source sample, sequenced in a study of T cell changes during pregnancy in multiple sclerosis. Libraries were prepared by immunoSEQ multiplex PCR; TCRdb keeps only in-frame clonotypes and omits some of them. Altogether about 40,000 clones are present, 92% being singletons, with the ten largest covering 10% to 15%. The starting material was CD8+ T cells from peripheral blood mononuclear cells, obtained in the first trimester of pregnancy. The source is a female donor with multiple sclerosis, enrolled in a pregnancy study.

The J gene is TRBJ2-1, the V gene TRBV19, with 12 bases matching TRBD2. After removal of 0 bases from V and 0 bases from J, the junction contained 3 bases not matched to a gene. The CDR3 spans 18 residues. Germline values: CDR1 LNHDA, CDR2 SQIVND (reference sequence). CDR3 sequence (DNA): TGTGCCAGTAGTATAGAACTAGCGGGGGGAACCTCCTACAATGAGCAGTTCTTC. This gives the protein CASSIELAGGTSYNEQFF.

The chain uses TRBV5-1 and TRBJ1-2; D gene uncertain. V lost 3 bases and J 4 bases, leaving 4 bases between the germline ends. This CDR3 contains 11 residues. Germline CDR1 and CDR2: SGHRS and YFSETQ. The CDR3 DNA is TGCGCCAGCAGCTCGTCCTATGGCTACACCTTC. Translation gives CASSSSYGYTF.

V is TRBV4-1 and J is TRBJ2-2; D is perhaps TRBD1 (6 bases). This CDR3 has 19 amino acids. V gave up 3 bases and J gave up 3 bases, with 23 bases separating them. Germline V lookup: CDR1 MGHRA, CDR2 YSYEKL. CDR3 region: CASSQLDLIQGTYTGELFF. The CDR3 DNA reads TGCGCCAGCAGCCAGCTAGACCTAATACAGGGTACTTACACCGGGGAGCTGTTTTTT.

The chain recombines TRBV6-4 with TRBJ2-3; 8 nucleotides agree with TRBD2. Germline V gene sequence: CDR1 MRHNA, CDR2 SNTAGT. V was clipped by 0 bases and J by 0 bases; unmatched bases: 2. This CDR3 spans 16 amino acids. CDR3 loop: CASSDSPGGSTDTQYF. DNA for the CDR3: TGTGCCAGCAGTGACTCGCCGGGGGGGAGCACAGATACGCAGTATTTT.

The V call is TRBV2, the J call TRBJ1-5; 7 nucleotides match TRBD1. Per germline, CDR1 SNHLY and CDR2 FYNNEI. After removal of 7 bases from V and 0 bases from J, the junction contained 12 bases not matched to a gene. This CDR3 has 17 amino acids. The CDR3: CASTGGTDHYSNQPQHF. CDR3 sequence (DNA): TGTGCCAGCACCGGAGGGACAGATCACTATAGCAATCAGCCCCAGCATTTT.

The chain recombines TRBV5-1 with TRBJ2-7, with a weak D call TRBD1 (5 bases). The CDR3 totals 15 residues. Germline lookup yields CDR1 SGHRS and CDR2 YFSETQ. Trimming removed 1 base from V and 0 bases from J, with 11 bases in between. CDR3 DNA: TGCGCCAGCAGCTTGTCGTCCGGACACTCCTACGAGCAGTACTTC. It is translated as CASSLSSGHSYEQYF.

CDR3 sequence reads: CASSPPGQAYEQYF. The CDR3 DNA reads as TGTGCCAGCAGCCCCCCGGGACAGGCCTACGAGCAGTACTTC. The rearrangement joins TRBV11-3 to TRBJ2-7; TRBD1 matches 8 bases. The J segment lost 2 bases and the V segment lost 5 bases, leaving 5 bases of the junction unmatched. From germline, CDR1 is SGHNT and CDR2 YENEEA. This CDR3 is 14 amino acids long. Based on the CDR3 plus reference TRBV11-3 and TRBJ2-7, the full variable domain is EAGVVQSPRYKIIEKKQPVAFWCNPISGHNTLYWYLQNLGQGPELLIRYENEEAVDDSQLPKDRFSAERLKGVDSTLKIQPAELGDSAVYLCASSPPGQAYEQYFGPGTRLTVT.

The chain uses TRBV5-8 and TRBJ2-3, with 8 positions matching TRBD2. Germline CDR1 is SGHTS and CDR2 is YDEGEE. Unmatched junction bases numbered 3, after V lost 0 bases and J lost 0 bases. This CDR3 contains 16 residues. The CDR3 nucleotides are TGTGCCAGCAGCTTGGGCCAGCGGGGGAGCACAGATACGCAGTATTTT. It is translated as CASSLGQRGSTDTQYF.

The J gene is TRBJ2-3, the V gene TRBV6-4; 9 nucleotides align to TRBD2. Germline V gene lookup returns CDR1 MRHNA and CDR2 SNTAGT. The CDR3 is made up of 18 amino acids. V was pared by 2 bases and J by 4 bases, with 13 bases of the junction left unmatched. The CDR3 spells CASSDVPSSGGLSDTQYF. The CDR3 region has the DNA TGTGCCAGCAGTGACGTCCCTAGTAGCGGGGGTTTGTCAGATACGCAGTATTTT.

The gene calls are TRBV5-5 and TRBJ2-7; TRBD2 might be the D (5 bases). Trimming removed 3 bases from V and 7 bases from J, with 17 bases in between. The CDR3 has 14 residues. The germline V gene has CDR1 SGHKS and CDR2 YYEKEE (reference sequence). CDR3 residues: CASSSPGSFEEQYF. The CDR3 DNA follows: TGTGCCAGCAGCTCACCGGGATCCTTTGAGGAGCAGTACTTC.

V gene TRBV5-1 combines with J gene TRBJ2-7, with 10 bases fitting TRBD2. V lost 7 bases and J lost 3; bases outside the gene matches: 19. CDR1 SGHRS and CDR2 YFSETQ come from the germline V gene. The CDR3 is 18 amino acids. Here the CDR3 reads CASRKFLAGDLGGYEQYF. The CDR3 DNA reads TGCGCCAGCCGCAAGTTTCTAGCGGGGGACTTGGGGGGCTACGAGCAGTACTTC.

The rearrangement uses TRBV29-1 and TRBJ1-2, with D perhaps TRBD1 (5 bases). The CDR3 is made up of 12 amino acids. Germline lookup yields CDR1 SQVTM and CDR2 ANQGSEA. V dropped 6 bases and J dropped 8 bases, with 16 bases sitting between them. This CDR3 reads CSVPQGGSGYTF. For the CDR3, the DNA is TGCAGCGTCCCCCAGGGAGGGAGCGGCTACACCTTC.

V and J are TRBV7-9 and TRBJ2-5; 8 positions match TRBD1. The CDR3 is made up of 15 amino acids. Germline V lookup: CDR1 SEHNR, CDR2 FQNEAQ (reference sequence). Germline trimming cut 0 bases from V and 2 bases from J; bases unmatched to any gene: 2. Written as DNA, the CDR3 is TGTGCCAGCAGCTTAGCCGGACAGGGACAAGAGACCCAGTACTTC. This sequence encodes CASSLAGQGQETQYF.

V usage is TRBV11-2 and J usage is TRBJ1-1; TRBD1 matches 8 bases. The V gene end was trimmed by 5 bases and the J gene end by 4 bases; junction bases not matched to a gene: 9. Germline CDR1 and CDR2: SGHAT and FQNNGV. This CDR3 has 15 residues. In DNA, the CDR3 is TGTGCCAGCAGCCACGGGACAGGTCTTCTCACTGAAGCTTTCTTT. Protein sequence: CASSHGTGLLTEAFF.

The chain carries TRBV27 and TRBJ1-5; 7 bases are a match to TRBD1. Trimming removed 4 bases from V and 4 bases from J; junction bases left unmatched: 4. The V gene's germline CDR1 is MNHEY and CDR2 SMNVEV (reference sequence). There are 14 residues in the CDR3. This CDR3 is CASSSGTENQPQHF. The CDR3, as DNA: TGTGCCAGCAGTTCCGGGACAGAAAATCAGCCCCAGCATTTT.

The chain links TRBV4-1 to TRBJ1-1; a possible D gene is TRBD1 (6 bases). CDR1 and CDR2 (germline): MGHRA, YSYEKL. Trimming shortened V by 0 bases and J by 7 bases, and 15 bases separated the two germline ends. There are 15 residues in the CDR3. CDR3: CASSQDGGDIYEAFF. As DNA, the CDR3 is TGCGCCAGCAGCCAAGATGGGGGGGACATTTATGAAGCTTTCTTT.

In its sample, this clone was seen once. This chain connects TRBV5-6 to TRBJ1-1, with 7 bases identical to TRBD1. The CDR3 loop spans 14 amino acids. From germline, CDR1 is SGHDT and CDR2 YYEEEE. With 0 bases clipped from V and 3 bases from J, the junction kept 2 bases outside the gene matches. CDR3 bases: TGTGCCAGCAGCTTGGGACAGGGATACACTGAAGCTTTCTTT. Protein sequence: CASSLGQGYTEAFF.

The sample holds one count of this clone. The CDR3 DNA reads TGTGCCAGCAGTTACAACGGAGATCTCTACGAGCAGTACTTC. Translation: CASSYNGDLYEQYF. V is TRBV6-5 and J is TRBJ2-7; D is unresolved. In germline, CDR1 is MNHEY, CDR2 SVGAGI. The CDR3 has 14 residues. V was clipped by 2 bases and J by 3 bases, with 11 bases between them.

This chain joins TRBV21-1 and TRBJ2-1; TRBD2 was called by the table and not checked on the DNA. TRBV21-1 is a known pseudogene. The CDR3 has 17 amino acids. The CDR3 coding sequence is TGTGCCAGCAGCAAAGAGCGGGGGGTACTAGCGGGGAATGAGCAGTTCTTC. Translating it yields CASSKERGVLAGNEQFF.

The chain combines TRBV2 with TRBJ1-1; D possibly corresponds to TRBD1 (6 bases). From germline, CDR1 is SNHLY and CDR2 FYNNEI. The CDR3 consists of 15 residues. V gave up 6 bases and J gave up 2 bases, with 16 bases separating them. The CDR3 DNA sequence: TGTGCCAGCAGGACCATCTCGGGACACAACACTGAAGCTTTCTTT. This gives the protein CASRTISGHNTEAFF.

The chain recombines TRBV13 with TRBJ2-5, with a tentative D call TRBD2 (6 bases). V lost 4 bases and J 9 bases, leaving 18 bases between the germline ends. The germline gives CDR1 PRHDT, CDR2 FYEKMQ (reference sequence). The CDR3 covers 14 residues. CDR3 nucleotides: TGTGCCAGCAGCTCGGGACTTCTGCTTGAGGCCCAGTACTTC. Residues: CASSSGLLLEAQYF.

This clone was counted once. CDR3 sequence: CASSSGVNEKLFF. In DNA form, the CDR3 reads TGTGCCAGCAGCTCAGGCGTTAATGAAAAACTGTTTTTT. The chain joins TRBV7-9 to TRBJ1-4; D gene uncertain. The CDR3 runs 13 residues. The germline CDR1 and CDR2 sequences are SEHNR and FQNEAQ (reference sequence). V was trimmed by 4 bases and J by 4 bases, leaving 7 bases between them.

V is TRBV6-5 and J is TRBJ2-1; weak D call: TRBD2 (6 bases). Germline V gene sequence: CDR1 MNHEY, CDR2 SVGAGI. With 2 bases removed from V and 0 bases from J, the gap between germline ends came to 11 bases. There are 16 residues in the CDR3. CDR3 protein: CASSYPGEDSYNEQFF. The CDR3 DNA follows: TGTGCCAGCAGTTACCCGGGGGAAGACTCCTACAATGAGCAGTTCTTC.

The J gene is TRBJ1-5, the V gene TRBV27; D gene unclear. Trimming stripped 7 bases from V and 2 bases from J, with 12 bases between. Germline V lookup: CDR1 MNHEY, CDR2 SMNVEV (reference sequence). The CDR3 totals 14 residues. The CDR3 region has the DNA TGTGCCAGCACTACAACGGGAGGCAATCAGCCCCAGCATTTT. Its translation: CASTTTGGNQPQHF.

The gene calls are TRBV10-3 and TRBJ2-7, with D possibly TRBD1 on 6 matching bases. Germline V gene lookup returns CDR1 ENHRY and CDR2 SYGVKD. V lost 7 bases and J lost 0, with 10 bases in between. The CDR3 spans 13 residues. CDR3 sequence: CAITSDSSYEQYF. CDR3 bases: TGTGCCATCACCTCGGACAGCTCCTACGAGCAGTACTTC.

This chain uses TRBV7-9 with TRBJ2-6, with 7 positions matching TRBD1. The ends lost 4 bases at V and 1 base at J; junction bases unmatched: 13. The germline V gene encodes CDR1 SEHNR and CDR2 FQNEAQ (reference sequence). This CDR3 has 19 amino acids. For the CDR3, the DNA is TGTGCCAGCAGCTCACCCAACAGGGGTATCAATTCTGGGGCCAACGTCCTGACTTTC. Translation: CASSSPNRGINSGANVLTF. Together with reference TRBV7-9 and TRBJ2-6, the CDR3 gives the full variable domain: DTGVSQNPRHKITKRGQNVTFRCDPISEHNRLYWYRQTLGQGPEFLTYFQNEAQLEKSRLLSDRFSAERPKGSFSTLEIQRTEQGDSAMYLCASSSPNRGINSGANVLTFGAGSRLTVL.

The V and J genes are TRBV6-6 and TRBJ2-1, with a tentative D call TRBD1 (6 bases). This CDR3 contains 13 residues. Germline V gene data show CDR1 as MNHNY and CDR2 as SVGAGI (reference sequence). Trimming removed 4 bases at V and 7 bases at J, with 11 bases between. CDR3 loop: CASSSGRGNEQFF. The CDR3 coding sequence is TGTGCCAGCAGTTCAGGCAGGGGAAATGAGCAGTTCTTC.

This clone was seen just once. The chain employs TRBV5-6 and TRBJ2-7; TRBD1 is a possible D gene (6 bases). Germline V gene lookup returns CDR1 SGHDT and CDR2 YYEEEE. Trimming pared 2 bases from V and 5 bases from J, leaving 14 bases between. There are 14 residues in the CDR3. CDR3 residues: CASSLSGTNDEQYF. CDR3 nucleotide sequence: TGTGCCAGCAGCTTATCCGGGACAAACGACGAGCAGTACTTC.